At least ten counts were recorded for the clone carrying this TCR beta chain. Antigen: not known. The time point was: blood at routine non-recurrence follow-up after resection. Whole RNA from tumor, nontumor lung or frozen PBMC was sequenced unsorted. The sample is drawn from a study of spatial heterogeneity in lung cancer. Study-wide background: Sequencing was performed on follow-up PBMC samples when available, collected at a median of around two years after resection. Alpha-chain detections were consistently fewer than beta-chain detections among the sequences. Combinations of a unique TCR and a UMI were tallied in raw reads, and on average each appeared more than ten times. General study findings and limits: Ubiquitous expanded tumor TCRs appeared in blood more at resection than follow-up.

The V gene's germline CDR1 is SGHRS and CDR2 YFSETQ. The CDR3 loop spans 14 amino acids. J gave up 6 bases and V 4 bases, and 1 base lay outside the gene matches. MiXCR, applied by TCRdb to the 5' RACE reads, yields one record per CDR3 protein. The profile shows roughly 120,000 distinct CDR3 sequences, less than 15% of them singletons. The sequence derives from a male donor with early-stage non-small cell lung cancer. The sample consisted of PBMCs, taken at follow-up. The chain combines TRBV5-1 with TRBJ1-6, with 10 bases aligning to TRBD1. CDR3 sequence: CASSRDRGNSPLHF. CDR3 sequence (DNA): TGCGCCAGCAGCCGGGACAGGGGTAATTCACCCCTCCACTTT.